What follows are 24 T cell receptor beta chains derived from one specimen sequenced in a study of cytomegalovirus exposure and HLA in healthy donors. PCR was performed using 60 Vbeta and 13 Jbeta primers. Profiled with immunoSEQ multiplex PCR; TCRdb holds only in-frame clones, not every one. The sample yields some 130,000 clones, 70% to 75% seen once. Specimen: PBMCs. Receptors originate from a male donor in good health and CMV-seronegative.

CDR3 loop: CAWKSLRGDYGYTF. The CDR3 coding sequence is TGTGCCTGGAAGAGCCTCAGGGGGGACTATGGCTACACCTTC. The chain is built from TRBV30 and TRBJ1-2; the match to TRBD1 covers 7 bases. V shed 4 bases and J 3 bases; nucleotides not matched to a gene: 8. The CDR3 is 14 amino acids. Germline CDR1 and CDR2: GTSNPN and SVGIG (reference sequence).

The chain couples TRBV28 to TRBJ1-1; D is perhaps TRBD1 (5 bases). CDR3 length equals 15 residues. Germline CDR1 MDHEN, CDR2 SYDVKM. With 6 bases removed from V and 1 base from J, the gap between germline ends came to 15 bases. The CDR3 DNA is TGTGCCAGCAGCCCAAGACAGCGCTGGAACACTGAAGCTTTCTTT. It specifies CASSPRQRWNTEAFF.

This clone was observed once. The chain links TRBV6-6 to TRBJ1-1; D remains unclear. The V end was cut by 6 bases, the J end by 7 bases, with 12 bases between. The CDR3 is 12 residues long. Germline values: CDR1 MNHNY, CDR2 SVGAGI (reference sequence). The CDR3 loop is CASRPGRDEAFF. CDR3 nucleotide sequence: TGTGCCAGCAGGCCTGGACGGGATGAAGCTTTCTTT.

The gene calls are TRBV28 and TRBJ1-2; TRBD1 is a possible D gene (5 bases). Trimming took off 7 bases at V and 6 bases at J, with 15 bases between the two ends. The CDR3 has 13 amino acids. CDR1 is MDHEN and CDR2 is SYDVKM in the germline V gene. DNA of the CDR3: TGTGCCAGCACCACAGGCCGGCACGATGGCTACACCTTC. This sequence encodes CASTTGRHDGYTF.

CDR3 nucleotides: TGTGCCTGGAGTGTAACAGGGCCTGGCCAGCCCCAGCATTTT. This encodes CAWSVTGPGQPQHF. The chain has TRBV30 and TRBJ1-5, with D possibly being TRBD1 (6 bases). The CDR3 contains 14 residues. Per germline, CDR1 GTSNPN and CDR2 SVGIG (reference sequence). Trimming cost V 0 bases and J 7 bases, with 13 bases left between them.

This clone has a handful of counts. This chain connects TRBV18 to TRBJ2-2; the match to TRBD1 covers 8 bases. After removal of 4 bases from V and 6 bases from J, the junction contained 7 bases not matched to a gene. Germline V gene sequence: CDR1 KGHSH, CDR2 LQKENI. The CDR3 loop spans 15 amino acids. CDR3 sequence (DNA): TGTGCCAGCTCACAGGACAGGGAAGTTGCCGGGGAGCTGTTTTTT. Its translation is CASSQDREVAGELFF.

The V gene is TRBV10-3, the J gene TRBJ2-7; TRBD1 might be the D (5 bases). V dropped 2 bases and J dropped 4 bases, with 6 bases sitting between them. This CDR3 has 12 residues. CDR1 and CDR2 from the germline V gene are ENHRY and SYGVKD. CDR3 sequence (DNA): TGTGCCATCAGTGAGGACAGTTACGAGCAGTACTTC. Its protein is CAISEDSYEQYF.

The CDR3 sequence is CAWSAGTGGRNSPLHF. Here the CDR3 DNA reads TGTGCCTGGAGTGCGGGGACAGGGGGAAGGAATTCACCCCTCCACTTT. The gene calls are TRBV30 and TRBJ1-6; 11 bases line up with TRBD1. Per germline, CDR1 GTSNPN and CDR2 SVGIG (reference sequence). This CDR3 spans 16 amino acids. V lost 1 base and J lost 7; bases outside the gene matches: 6.

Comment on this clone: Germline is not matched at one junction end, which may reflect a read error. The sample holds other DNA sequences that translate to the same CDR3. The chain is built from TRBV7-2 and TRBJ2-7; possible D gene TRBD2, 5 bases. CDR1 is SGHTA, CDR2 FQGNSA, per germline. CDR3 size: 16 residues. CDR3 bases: TGCGCCAGCAGCACACGACTGGGCGGAGGATCCTACGAGCAGTACTTC. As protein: CASSTRLGGGSYEQYF.

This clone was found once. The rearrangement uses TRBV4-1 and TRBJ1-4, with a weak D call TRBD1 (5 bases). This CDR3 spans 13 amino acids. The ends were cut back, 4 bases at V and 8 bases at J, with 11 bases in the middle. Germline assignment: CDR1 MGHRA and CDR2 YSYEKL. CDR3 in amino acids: CASSRGVGEKLFF. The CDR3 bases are TGCGCCAGCAGCCGGGGGGTAGGGGAAAAACTGTTTTTT.

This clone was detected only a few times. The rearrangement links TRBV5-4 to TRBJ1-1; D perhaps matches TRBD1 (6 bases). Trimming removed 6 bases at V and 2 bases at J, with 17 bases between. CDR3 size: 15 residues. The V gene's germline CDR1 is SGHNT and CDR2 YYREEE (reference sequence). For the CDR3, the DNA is TGTGCCAGCACCATACAGGGTTCGACTAACACTGAAGCTTTCTTT. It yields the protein CASTIQGSTNTEAFF.

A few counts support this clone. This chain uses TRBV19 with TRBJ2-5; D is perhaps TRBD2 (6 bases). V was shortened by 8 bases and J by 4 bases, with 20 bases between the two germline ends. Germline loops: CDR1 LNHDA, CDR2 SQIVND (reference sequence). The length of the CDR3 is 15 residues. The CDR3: CASAVYGSVRETQYF. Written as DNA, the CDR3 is TGTGCCAGTGCGGTCTACGGGAGCGTACGAGAGACCCAGTACTTC.

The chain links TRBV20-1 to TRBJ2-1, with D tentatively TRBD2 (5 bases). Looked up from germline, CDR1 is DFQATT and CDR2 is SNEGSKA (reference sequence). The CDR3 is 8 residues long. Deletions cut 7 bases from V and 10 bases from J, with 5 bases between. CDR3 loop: CSGGEQFF. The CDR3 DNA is TGCAGTGGCGGGGAGCAGTTCTTC.

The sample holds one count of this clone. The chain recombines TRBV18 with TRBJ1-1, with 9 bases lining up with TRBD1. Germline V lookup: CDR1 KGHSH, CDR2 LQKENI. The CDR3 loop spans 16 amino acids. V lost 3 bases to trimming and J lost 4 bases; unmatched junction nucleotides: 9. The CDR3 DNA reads TGTGCCAGCTCACCGGGGACAGGGTTGGCCTTCACTGAAGCTTTCTTT. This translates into CASSPGTGLAFTEAFF.

CDR3 sequence: CASSLQTAPTYEQYF. DNA for the CDR3: TGTGCCAGCAGTTTACAGACAGCTCCGACCTACGAGCAGTACTTC. V and J are TRBV28 and TRBJ2-7; D possibly corresponds to TRBD1 (5 bases). CDR1 is MDHEN, CDR2 SYDVKM, per germline. The CDR3 has 15 amino acids. V lost 2 bases and J lost 2, with 13 bases in between.

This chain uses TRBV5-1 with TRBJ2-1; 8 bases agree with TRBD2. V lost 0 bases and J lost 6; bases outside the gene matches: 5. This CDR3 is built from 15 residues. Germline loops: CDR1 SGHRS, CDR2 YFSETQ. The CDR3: CASSLDGRASNEQFF. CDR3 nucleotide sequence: TGCGCCAGCAGCTTGGACGGGAGGGCTTCCAATGAGCAGTTCTTC.

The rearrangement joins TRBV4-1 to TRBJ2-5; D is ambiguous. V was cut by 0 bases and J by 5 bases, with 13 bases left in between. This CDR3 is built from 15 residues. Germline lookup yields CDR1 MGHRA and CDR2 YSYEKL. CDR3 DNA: TGCGCCAGCAGCCAAGATGATCAGGCCCGGGAGACCCAGTACTTC. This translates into CASSQDDQARETQYF.

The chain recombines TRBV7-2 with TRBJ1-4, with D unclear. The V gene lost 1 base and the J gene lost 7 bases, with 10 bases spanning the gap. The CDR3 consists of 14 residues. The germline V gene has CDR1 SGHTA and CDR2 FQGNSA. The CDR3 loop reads CASSLVLSTEKLFF. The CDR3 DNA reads TGTGCCAGCAGCTTAGTGCTTAGTACTGAAAAACTGTTTTTT.

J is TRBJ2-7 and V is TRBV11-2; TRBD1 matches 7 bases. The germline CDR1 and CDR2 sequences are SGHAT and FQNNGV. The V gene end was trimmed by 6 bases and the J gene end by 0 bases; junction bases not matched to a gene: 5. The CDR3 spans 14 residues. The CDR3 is CASSETGSSYEQYF. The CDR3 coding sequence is TGTGCCAGCAGTGAGACAGGGAGCTCCTACGAGCAGTACTTC.

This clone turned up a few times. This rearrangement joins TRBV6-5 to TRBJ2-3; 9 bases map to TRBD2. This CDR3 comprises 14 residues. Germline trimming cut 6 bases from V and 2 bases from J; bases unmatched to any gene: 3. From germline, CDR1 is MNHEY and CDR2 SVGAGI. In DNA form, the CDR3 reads TGTGCCAGCAGCTTAGCGGGAGTCACAGATACGCAGTATTTT. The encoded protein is CASSLAGVTDTQYF.

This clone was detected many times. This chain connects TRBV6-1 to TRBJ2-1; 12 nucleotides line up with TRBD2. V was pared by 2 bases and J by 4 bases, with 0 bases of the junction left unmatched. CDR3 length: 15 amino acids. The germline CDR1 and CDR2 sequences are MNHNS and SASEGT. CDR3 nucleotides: TGTGCCAGCAGTGAACTAGCGGGGGGGTACAATGAGCAGTTCTTC. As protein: CASSELAGGYNEQFF.

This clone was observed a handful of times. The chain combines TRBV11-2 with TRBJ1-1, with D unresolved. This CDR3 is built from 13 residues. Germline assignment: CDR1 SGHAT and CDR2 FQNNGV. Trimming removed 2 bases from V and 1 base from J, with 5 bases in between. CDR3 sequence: CASSLTQNTEAFF. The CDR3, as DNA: TGTGCCAGCAGCTTAACACAGAACACTGAAGCTTTCTTT.

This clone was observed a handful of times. The CDR3 loop reads CSVEPTGTGELFF. CDR3 sequence (DNA): TGCAGCGTGGAACCTACAGGTACCGGGGAGCTGTTTTTT. The chain is built from TRBV29-1 and TRBJ2-2, with D possibly being TRBD1 (5 bases). Between the trimmed V and J ends, which lost 6 bases and 5 bases, there was a span of 13 bases. CDR3 length: 13 amino acids. Germline V gene sequence: CDR1 SQVTM, CDR2 ANQGSEA.

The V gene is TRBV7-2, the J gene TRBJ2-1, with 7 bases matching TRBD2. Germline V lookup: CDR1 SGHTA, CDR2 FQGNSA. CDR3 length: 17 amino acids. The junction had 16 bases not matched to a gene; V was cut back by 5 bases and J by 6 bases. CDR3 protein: CASSVSLGGSTGNEQFF. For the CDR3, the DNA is TGTGCCAGCAGCGTATCTTTGGGCGGGAGCACAGGCAATGAGCAGTTCTTC.